These 28 T cell receptor beta chains share one sample of origin, sequenced in a study of PD-L1 blockade in urothelial cancer. Some clones are missing from TCRdb's copy, which holds only in-frame ones; the method was immunoSEQ multiplex PCR. Here the sample spans 45,000 to 60,000 clones, 84% being singletons. The sequencing here drew on PBMCs, taken around atezolizumab (anti-PD-L1) treatment. These receptor sequences come from a man aged 35-49 years with urothelial cancer.

This clone was counted once. V gene TRBV30 combines with J gene TRBJ2-3; TRBD1 agrees at 7 bases. Germline V gene sequence: CDR1 GTSNPN, CDR2 SVGIG (reference sequence). This CDR3 spans 15 amino acids. Losses at the gene ends were 2 bases for V and 4 bases for J; bases not matched to a gene: 9. For the CDR3, the DNA is TGTGCCTGGAGTAGCGGCAGGGGGATTGCAGATACGCAGTATTTT. It codes for CAWSSGRGIADTQYF.

V gene TRBV4-1 combines with J gene TRBJ2-1, with TRBD2 matching over 9 bases. The CDR3 covers 15 residues. V lost 3 bases to trimming and J lost 7 bases; unmatched junction nucleotides: 7. Germline CDR1 and CDR2: MGHRA and YSYEKL. The CDR3 region has the DNA TGCGCCAGCAGCCATCTTCCGGGACTAGCAAATGAGCAGTTCTTC. Encoded protein: CASSHLPGLANEQFF.

This chain links TRBV29-1 with TRBJ2-3; tentative D call: TRBD2 (5 bases). Germline CDR1 is SQVTM and CDR2 is ANQGSEA. The V end was cut by 4 bases, the J end by 2 bases, with 16 bases between. CDR3 length: 15 residues. CDR3 residues: CSVVPGTRVTDTQYF. The CDR3 coding sequence is TGCAGCGTTGTACCGGGAACGAGAGTCACAGATACGCAGTATTTT.

This clone has a handful of counts. The V call is TRBV15, the J call TRBJ1-1; 10 positions agree with TRBD1. Germline V gene lookup returns CDR1 LNHNV and CDR2 YYDKDF (reference sequence). The CDR3 has 14 residues. The trim removed 8 bases at V and 7 bases at J, leaving 10 bases unmatched. DNA for the CDR3: TGTGCCACCCGGGACAGGGGTACACTTGTTGAAGCTTTCTTT. This encodes CATRDRGTLVEAFF.

This clone qualifies as medium-sized. This sequence joins TRBV19 and TRBJ1-1; perhaps TRBD1 as D (6 bases). The V gene lost 11 bases and the J gene lost 2 bases, with 15 bases spanning the gap. The CDR3 extends over 13 amino acids. From germline, CDR1 is LNHDA and CDR2 SQIVND (reference sequence). The CDR3 nucleotides read TGTGCCGCAGGGGCAGGGACCAACACTGAAGCTTTCTTT. Translating gives CAAGAGTNTEAFF.

The CDR3 is CASSFKDRGNEQFF. The DNA of the CDR3 is TGTGCCAGCAGCTTCAAGGACAGGGGTAATGAGCAGTTCTTC. The V call is TRBV7-9, the J call TRBJ2-1; 9 bases fit TRBD1. J was trimmed by 7 bases and V by 3 bases; bases with no gene match: 4. Germline V gene sequence: CDR1 SEHNR, CDR2 FQNEAQ (reference sequence). This CDR3 comprises 14 residues.

This clone was seen more than once but under ten times. The rearrangement joins TRBV18 to TRBJ1-1, with D possibly being TRBD1 (6 bases). V lost 4 bases and J lost 1, with 7 bases in between. CDR1 and CDR2 from the germline V gene are KGHSH and LQKENI. The CDR3 totals 13 residues. This CDR3 is CASSQGGNTEAFF. CDR3 DNA sequence: TGTGCCAGCTCACAAGGGGGGAACACTGAAGCTTTCTTT.

The CDR3 spells CASSPGLADYEQYF. For the CDR3, the DNA is TGTGCCAGCAGCCCTGGACTAGCGGACTACGAGCAGTACTTC. This chain links TRBV9 with TRBJ2-7, with 10 bases fitting TRBD2. The CDR3 is 14 amino acids. Looked up from germline, CDR1 is SGDLS and CDR2 is YYNGEE. V was clipped by 4 bases and J by 3 bases; unmatched bases: 4.

The chain employs TRBV19 and TRBJ2-7, with a weak D call TRBD1 (6 bases). V shed 2 bases and J shed 4 bases, with 12 bases lying between them. CDR1 and CDR2 (germline): LNHDA, SQIVND (reference sequence). This CDR3 spans 14 amino acids. The CDR3 loop is CASSISAGDYEQYF. The CDR3 DNA sequence: TGTGCCAGTAGTATATCAGCAGGGGATTACGAGCAGTACTTC.

This chain uses TRBV18 with TRBJ1-5; D remains unclear. The CDR3 is 13 amino acids. The ends were cut back, 3 bases at V and 4 bases at J, with 7 bases in the middle. The germline gives CDR1 KGHSH, CDR2 LQKENI. The CDR3: CASSPERNQPQHF. Here the CDR3 DNA reads TGTGCCAGCTCACCTGAGAGGAATCAGCCCCAGCATTTT. Looking up the rest from reference TRBV18 and TRBJ1-5 gives the full variable domain: NAGVMQNPRHLVRRRGQEARLRCSPMKGHSHVYWYRQLPEEGLKFMVYLQKENIIDESGMPKERFSAEFPKEGPSILRIQQVVRGDSAAYFCASSPERNQPQHFGDGTRLSIL.

This chain joins TRBV30 and TRBJ1-5; tentatively, D is TRBD1 (5 bases). The V gene lost 5 bases and the J gene lost 1 base, with 9 bases spanning the gap. CDR1 and CDR2 (germline): GTSNPN, SVGIG (reference sequence). This CDR3 has 13 residues. CDR3 sequence reads: CAWDSGSNQPQHF. CDR3 DNA: TGTGCCTGGGACAGTGGCAGCAATCAGCCCCAGCATTTT.

This rearrangement joins TRBV28 to TRBJ1-4, with D possibly matching TRBD1 (5 bases). Trimming took off 1 base at V and 3 bases at J, with 15 bases between the two ends. The CDR3 extends over 17 amino acids. CDR1 is MDHEN, CDR2 SYDVKM, per germline. CDR3 protein: CASSLSLSGLANEKLFF. As DNA, the CDR3 is TGTGCCAGCAGTTTATCCCTCTCAGGGTTGGCTAATGAAAAACTGTTTTTT.

This clone was picked up a small number of times. The chain is built from TRBV21-1 and TRBJ2-2; no check of the table's D call, TRBD2, against the DNA was made. TRBV21-1 is designated a pseudogene. CDR3 size: 14 residues. CDR3 amino acids: CASSKISNTGELFF. CDR3 nucleotides: TGTGCCAGCAGCAAAATCTCGAACACCGGGGAGCTGTTTTTT.

V is TRBV29-1 and J is TRBJ1-2, with D maybe TRBD1 (5 bases). CDR1 SQVTM and CDR2 ANQGSEA come from the germline V gene. Trimming cost V 2 bases and J 5 bases, with 9 bases left between them. CDR3 size: 12 residues. The CDR3 region has the DNA TGCAGCGTTGAAACAGGCATATATGGCTACACCTTC. This gives the protein CSVETGIYGYTF.

J is TRBJ2-1 and V is TRBV13, with 9 bases identical to TRBD2. This CDR3 has 18 amino acids. Germline-derived CDR1 and CDR2 are PRHDT and FYEKMQ (reference sequence). Germline trimming cut 4 bases from V and 0 bases from J; bases unmatched to any gene: 10. The DNA for the CDR3 is TGTGCCAGCAGCTCCATCGCCCTAGCGGGGAACTCCTACAATGAGCAGTTCTTC. Protein product: CASSSIALAGNSYNEQFF.

This chain uses TRBV28 with TRBJ2-7, with TRBD1 matching 7 bases. The CDR3 runs to 14 residues. V trimming: 7 bases; J trimming: 2 bases; junction bases outside the gene matches: 8. CDR1 and CDR2 (germline): MDHEN, SYDVKM. The CDR3 DNA is TGTGCCAGCATTAAGAGGGGGCGAACCTACGAGCAGTACTTC. Translating gives CASIKRGRTYEQYF.

This chain joins TRBV19 and TRBJ1-2, with D uncertain. The germline gives CDR1 LNHDA, CDR2 SQIVND (reference sequence). Trimming shortened V by 9 bases and J by 0 bases, and 11 bases separated the two germline ends. This CDR3 region has 13 residues. CDR3 loop: CASQQNTNYGYTF. As DNA, the CDR3 is TGTGCCAGCCAACAGAATACTAACTATGGCTACACCTTC.

The V and J genes are TRBV27 and TRBJ2-7; 8 bases align to TRBD2. Germline CDR1 and CDR2: MNHEY and SMNVEV (reference sequence). CDR3 size: 14 residues. The V and J ends lost 2 bases and 6 bases, in that order; junction bases with no gene match: 6. The CDR3 is CASSLKAGVGEQYF. Here the CDR3 DNA reads TGTGCCAGCAGTTTAAAAGCGGGAGTAGGCGAGCAGTACTTC.

This chain joins TRBV5-1 and TRBJ2-7, with 10 nucleotides matching TRBD1. The trim removed 4 bases at V and 0 bases at J, leaving 13 bases unmatched. CDR1 and CDR2 (germline): SGHRS, YFSETQ. The CDR3 is 18 amino acids. The CDR3 nucleotides are TGCGCCAGCAGCATTCAACCGGGACAGGGGTCCACCTCCTACGAGCAGTACTTC. Protein product: CASSIQPGQGSTSYEQYF.

The V call is TRBV28, the J call TRBJ2-7; D is uncertain. This CDR3 comprises 12 residues. Per germline, CDR1 MDHEN and CDR2 SYDVKM. Trimming left V 5 bases short and J 5 bases short, with 10 bases between. The DNA for the CDR3 is TGTGCCAGCAGTATTTTTAACAACGAGCAGTACTTC. Protein sequence: CASSIFNNEQYF.

The J gene is TRBJ2-2, the V gene TRBV9; 8 nucleotides align to TRBD1. This CDR3 spans 17 amino acids. Germline CDR1 SGDLS, CDR2 YYNGEE. V dropped 0 bases and J dropped 5; count of bases not matched to a gene: 9. CDR3: CASSVAGQGVGTGELFF. The CDR3, as DNA: TGTGCCAGCAGCGTAGCTGGACAGGGTGTCGGGACCGGGGAGCTGTTTTTT.

This clone is a singleton in its sample. The chain combines TRBV10-2 with TRBJ2-1; the match to TRBD2 covers 11 bases. This CDR3 is built from 14 residues. J gave up 6 bases and V 6 bases, and 4 bases lay outside the gene matches. From germline, CDR1 is WSHSY and CDR2 SAAADI. Written as DNA, the CDR3 is TGCGCCAGCAGCGGGACTAGCGGCTGCAATGAGCAGTTCTTC. It yields the protein CASSGTSGCNEQFF.

V is TRBV19 and J is TRBJ1-1; 8 bases match TRBD1. The trim removed 8 bases at V and 3 bases at J, leaving 17 bases unmatched. The germline V gene has CDR1 LNHDA and CDR2 SQIVND (reference sequence). CDR3 size: 17 residues. In nucleotides, the CDR3 is TGTGCCAGTTCTACCGACAGGGGCGGTTTGGCGGACACTGAAGCTTTCTTT. It specifies CASSTDRGGLADTEAFF.

This clone was seen a single time. The chain carries TRBV27 and TRBJ1-1, with D unresolved. The V end was cut by 5 bases, the J end by 5 bases, with 9 bases between. The CDR3 loop spans 12 amino acids. Germline CDR1 reads MNHEY; CDR2 reads SMNVEV (reference sequence). The DNA of the CDR3 is TGTGCCAGCAGTCTCCCGGGGACTGAAGCTTTCTTT. The encoded protein is CASSLPGTEAFF.

In its sample, this clone was seen once. CDR3 in amino acids: CASSQGNTQYF. The CDR3 nucleotides are TGTGCCAGCAGCCAGGGGAATACGCAGTATTTT. The chain links TRBV11-2 to TRBJ2-3, with D perhaps matching TRBD1 (6 bases). Germline CDR1 reads SGHAT; CDR2 reads FQNNGV. There are 11 residues in the CDR3. Trimming shortened V by 5 bases and J by 7 bases, and 7 bases separated the two germline ends.

This clone was seen only a few times. The rearrangement uses TRBV9 and TRBJ1-4; 9 bases match TRBD1. Looked up from germline, CDR1 is SGDLS and CDR2 is YYNGEE. The CDR3 is made up of 14 amino acids. After removal of 4 bases from V and 5 bases from J, the junction contained 3 bases not matched to a gene. CDR3 DNA: TGTGCCAGCAGCCCCGGGACAGGGAATGAAAAACTGTTTTTT. It is translated as CASSPGTGNEKLFF. The variable domain in full, with the rest retrieved from reference TRBV9 and TRBJ1-4, is DSGVTQTPKHLITATGQRVTLRCSPRSGDLSVYWYQQSLDQGLQFLIQYYNGEERAKGNILERFSAQQFPDLHSELNLSSLELGDSALYFCASSPGTGNEKLFFGSGTQLSVL.

The rearrangement uses TRBV28 and TRBJ1-5, with a possible D match to TRBD1 (5 bases). The CDR3 length is 15 residues. V lost 6 bases to trimming and J lost 6 bases, with 18 bases between them. Germline CDR1 reads MDHEN; CDR2 reads SYDVKM. Written as DNA, the CDR3 is TGTGCCAGCAGGCGGGACGGGGTCCTGGGTCAGCCCCAGCATTTT. Its translation is CASRRDGVLGQPQHF. Combining the CDR3 with reference TRBV28 and TRBJ1-5 gives the whole variable domain DVKVTQSSRYLVKRTGEKVFLECVQDMDHENMFWYRQDPGLGLRLIYFSYDVKMKEKGDIPEGYSVSREKKERFSLILESASTNQTSMYLCASRRDGVLGQPQHFGDGTRLSIL.

This clone occurred once. The V call is TRBV10-3, the J call TRBJ2-3, with D uncertain. Germline V gene lookup returns CDR1 ENHRY and CDR2 SYGVKD. V was pared by 7 bases and J by 1 base, with 9 bases between. The CDR3 has 13 amino acids. The CDR3 nucleotides are TGTGCCATCAACCCGACTGGCACAGATACGCAGTATTTT. This translates into CAINPTGTDTQYF.